Detailed here is one TCR beta chain. This sample is part of a study of T cell changes during pregnancy in multiple sclerosis. Sequencing used immunoSEQ multiplex PCR; TCRdb keeps in-frame clones, though not all of them. The sample carries roughly 46,000 clones, approximately 94% recorded once. Germline CDR1 is MGHRA and CDR2 is YSYEKL. Trimming left V 1 base short and J 5 bases short, with 8 bases between. The CDR3 sequence is 13 residues long. The sample was CD8+ T cells from peripheral blood mononuclear cells, taken in the first trimester of pregnancy. The source is a female donor with multiple sclerosis, enrolled in a pregnancy study. This chain joins TRBV4-1 and TRBJ2-5; perhaps TRBD2 as D (5 bases). The CDR3 coding sequence is TGCGCCAGCAGCCAAGTGGGCGGGGAGACCCAGTACTTC. Translated: CASSQVGGETQYF.